The 28 T cell receptor beta chains below come from one sample, sequenced in a study of lung T cells in sarcoidosis with Löfgren's syndrome. TCRdb re-derived calls from the reads in MiXCR, one entry per CDR3 protein. The sample contains several thousand distinct CDR3 sequences, 15% to 20% of which appear only once. The sequencing input was CD4+ T cells from bronchoalveolar lavage. These TCRs come from a human donor with sarcoidosis (Löfgren's syndrome or another form), or a control subject (not recorded which).

The table lists this clonotype with many counts. The chain joins TRBV6-1 to TRBJ1-1, with 8 bases that match TRBD1. Germline V gene data show CDR1 as MNHNS and CDR2 as SASEGT. The V segment lost 6 bases and the J segment 4 bases; nucleotides outside the gene matches: 10. The CDR3 length is 15 residues. Written as DNA, the CDR3 is TGTGCCAGCAGAAGTTCAGGGGGCGCAGGCACTGAAGCTTTCTTT. This codes for CASRSSGGAGTEAFF.

In this sample, this clonotype turned up many times. The V call is TRBV28, the J call TRBJ2-5; 11 bases map to TRBD1. The germline CDR1 and CDR2 sequences are MDHEN and SYDVKM. V shed 6 bases, J shed 0 bases, and the junction held 9 bases outside the gene matches. The CDR3 has 17 amino acids. CDR3 sequence: CASSLSRDRGYQETQYF. The CDR3 DNA is TGTGCCAGCAGCCTTTCTCGGGACAGGGGGTACCAAGAGACCCAGTACTTC.

The chain combines TRBV30 with TRBJ2-3, with D possibly TRBD2 on 5 matching bases. V dropped 0 bases and J dropped 1 base, with 8 bases sitting between them. Per the germline V gene, CDR1 is GTSNPN and CDR2 is SVGIG (reference sequence). The length of the CDR3 is 14 residues. The CDR3 protein is CAWSVGSGTDTQYF. DNA for the CDR3: TGTGCCTGGAGTGTCGGTAGCGGCACAGATACGCAGTATTTT.

Turning to this clonotype: This may stem from a read error, because a much larger clone lies one nucleotide away. V is TRBV18 and J is TRBJ2-3; D perhaps matches TRBD1 (7 bases). CDR3 length: 15 residues. CDR1 and CDR2 (germline): KGHSH, LQKENI. CDR3 protein: CASSYQGGLRDTRYF. DNA for the CDR3: TGTGCCAGCTCCTACCAGGGGGGCCTCCGAGATACGCGGTATTTT.

This clonotype was counted at least ten times. The chain recombines TRBV28 with TRBJ2-7; 13 bases map to TRBD2. V lost 6 bases, J lost 11 bases, and 13 bases stayed unmatched. Germline-derived CDR1 and CDR2 are MDHEN and SYDVKM. CDR3 length equals 15 residues. The CDR3 DNA follows: TGTGCCAGCAGGCGACAACTAGCGGGAGGGCCTATGAAGTACTTC. Amino acids: CASRRQLAGGPMKYF. Looking up the rest from reference TRBV28 and TRBJ2-7 gives the full variable domain: DVKVTQSSRYLVKRTGEKVFLECVQDMDHENMFWYRQDPGLGLRLIYFSYDVKMKEKGDIPEGYSVSREKKERFSLILESASTNQTSMYLCASRRQLAGGPMKYFGPGTRLTVT.

Ten or more counts support this clonotype. V and J are TRBV19 and TRBJ1-1, with D possibly TRBD1 on 6 matching bases. The CDR3 has 15 amino acids. CDR1 and CDR2 (germline): LNHDA, SQIVND (reference sequence). Trimming shortened V by 6 bases and J by 0 bases, and 14 bases separated the two germline ends. The CDR3 bases are TGTGCCAGTAGGCAGGGGCGCTCCATGAACACTGAAGCTTTCTTT. This sequence encodes CASRQGRSMNTEAFF.

The V gene is TRBV18, the J gene TRBJ2-3, with 10 bases fitting TRBD2. The V segment lost 5 bases and the J segment 1 base; nucleotides outside the gene matches: 6. Per the germline V gene, CDR1 is KGHSH and CDR2 is LQKENI. The CDR3 is 16 amino acids. Here the CDR3 DNA reads TGTGCCAGCTCAGAAATAGCGGGAGGAGGCACAGATACGCAGTATTTT. Its translation is CASSEIAGGGTDTQYF.

This clonotype qualifies as medium-sized (0.01 to 0.1%). The V and J genes are TRBV27 and TRBJ2-1; D is ambiguous. V was pared by 4 bases and J by 4 bases, with 5 bases between. The CDR3 consists of 12 residues. Germline lookup yields CDR1 MNHEY and CDR2 SMNVEV (reference sequence). The CDR3 spells CASSSDYNEQFF. Here the CDR3 DNA reads TGTGCCAGCAGTTCCGATTACAATGAGCAGTTCTTC.

This clonotype was picked up many times. A read error is likely, as this CDR3 ends without the conserved phenylalanine or tryptophan. The chain carries TRBV7-2 and TRBJ2-1; TRBD1 agrees at 7 bases. Germline V gene lookup returns CDR1 SGHTA and CDR2 FQGNSA. The CDR3 is 14 amino acids. With 4 bases clipped from V and 8 bases from J, the junction kept 8 bases outside the gene matches. DNA of the CDR3: TGTGCCAGCAGCTACATCCGGGACAGCGATGAGCAGTTCTCC. Translation: CASSYIRDSDEQFS.

The rearrangement links TRBV5-6 to TRBJ2-2; TRBD1 or TRBD2 may be the D gene (5 bases each). Germline V gene lookup returns CDR1 SGHDT and CDR2 YYEEEE. The CDR3 is made up of 17 amino acids. V was shortened by 0 bases and J by 3 bases, with 15 bases between the two germline ends. The CDR3 here is CASSLAKWGSHTGELFF. In nucleotides, the CDR3 is TGTGCCAGCAGCTTGGCCAAATGGGGGTCCCACACCGGGGAGCTGTTTTTT.

In this sample, this clonotype turned up many times. The chain has TRBV27 and TRBJ1-5; no reliable D call. Germline V gene sequence: CDR1 MNHEY, CDR2 SMNVEV (reference sequence). The length of the CDR3 is 17 residues. Trimming removed 1 base at V and 1 base at J, with 14 bases between. In nucleotides, the CDR3 is TGTGCCAGCAGTTTATTCGGCCAGGCCCAAAGCAATCAGCCCCAGCATTTT. It encodes CASSLFGQAQSNQPQHF.

Many counts were recorded for this clonotype. The V and J genes are TRBV25-1 and TRBJ2-1; D possibly corresponds to TRBD2 (5 bases). The germline V gene has CDR1 MGHDK and CDR2 SYGVNS. The V end lost 3 bases, the J end lost 7 bases, and 19 bases lay between the germline ends. The length of the CDR3 is 16 residues. This CDR3 reads CASSDGRFSDRNEQFF. The CDR3 DNA is TGTGCCAGCAGTGATGGAAGGTTTAGCGATCGGAATGAGCAGTTCTTC.

This clonotype was recorded at least ten times. The chain employs TRBV20-1 and TRBJ1-5; D possibly corresponds to TRBD1 (5 bases). This CDR3 comprises 12 residues. Trimming shortened V by 6 bases and J by 1 base, and 7 bases separated the two germline ends. Germline V gene sequence: CDR1 DFQATT, CDR2 SNEGSKA (reference sequence). CDR3 sequence: CSAHRSNQPQHF. In DNA, the CDR3 is TGCAGTGCCCACAGGAGCAATCAGCCCCAGCATTTT.

This clonotype was seen at least ten times. The chain has TRBV6-1 and TRBJ2-1; a weak D match, TRBD2 (5 bases). V was clipped by 5 bases and J by 0 bases, with 17 bases between them. Germline V CDR1 and CDR2: MNHNS, SASEGT. The CDR3 has 17 residues. CDR3: CASSPHGEGSSYNEQFF. Here the CDR3 DNA reads TGTGCCAGCAGTCCCCATGGGGAAGGGAGCTCCTACAATGAGCAGTTCTTC.

The rearrangement joins TRBV9 to TRBJ2-2; D gene unclear. The V end lost 1 base, the J end lost 0 bases, and 7 bases lay between the germline ends. CDR1 is SGDLS and CDR2 is YYNGEE in the germline V gene. This CDR3 has 15 residues. In DNA form, the CDR3 reads TGTGCCAGCAGCGTATCTCATTCGAACACCGGGGAGCTGTTTTTT. Translation gives CASSVSHSNTGELFF.

Remarks on this clonotype: Just one base apart from a much larger clone, this may be a read error. Since the CDR3 does not end with the conserved phenylalanine or tryptophan, this likely comes from a read error. The chain recombines TRBV30 with TRBJ2-7, with TRBD1 as a possible D gene (7 bases). This CDR3 comprises 14 residues. CDR1 and CDR2 (germline): GTSNPN, SVGIG (reference sequence). Between the trimmed V and J ends, which lost 2 bases and 4 bases, there was a span of 15 bases. The CDR3 region is CAWSRQGGLYEQYL. The DNA of the CDR3 is TGTGCCTGGAGTAGACAGGGAGGACTTTACGAGCAGTACCTC.

Ten or more counts support this clonotype. V and J are TRBV3-1 and TRBJ1-3, with D perhaps matching TRBD1 (5 bases). V was shortened by 1 base and J by 2 bases, with 9 bases between the two germline ends. CDR3 length: 15 amino acids. Per germline, CDR1 LGHDT and CDR2 YNNKEL (reference sequence). CDR3 nucleotides: TGTGCCAGCAGCCAAGCAGGAGGGGCTGGAAACACCATATATTTT. This translates into CASSQAGGAGNTIYF.

The sample holds a few counts of this clonotype. One junction end does not reproduce the germline sequence, and a read error may be involved. The chain links TRBV19 to TRBJ1-5; D not certain. Germline CDR1 reads LNHDA; CDR2 reads SQIVND (reference sequence). CDR3 length: 17 amino acids. CDR3 sequence (DNA): TGTGCCAGTACCATTACCCACGGCCGGGGTAGCGATCAGCCCCGGCATTTT. Amino acids: CASTITHGRGSDQPRHF.

The chain couples TRBV19 to TRBJ1-1, with D unresolved. Germline-derived CDR1 and CDR2 are LNHDA and SQIVND (reference sequence). The germline V and J ends were trimmed by 5 bases and 0 bases, with 10 bases remaining between them. CDR3 size: 14 residues. The CDR3 sequence is CASSPVAVNTEAFF. In DNA, the CDR3 is TGTGCCAGTAGTCCCGTGGCGGTGAACACTGAAGCTTTCTTT.

This sequence joins TRBV29-1 and TRBJ2-3; D is tentatively TRBD1 or TRBD2 (6 bases each). Germline V gene sequence: CDR1 SQVTM, CDR2 ANQGSEA. V lost 7 bases and J 1 base, leaving 18 bases between the germline ends. There are 15 residues in the CDR3. The CDR3 region is CSARSGASGTDTQYF. For the CDR3, the DNA is TGCAGCGCTCGATCGGGGGCTAGCGGCACAGATACGCAGTATTTT.

Regarding this clonotype: One junction end does not reproduce the germline sequence, and a read error may be involved. The chain couples TRBV7-2 to TRBJ1-4; 10 bases match TRBD1. Germline V gene data show CDR1 as SGHTA and CDR2 as FQGNSA. The CDR3 totals 18 residues. This CDR3 is CASSLALFDRGQNEKLLF. CDR3 sequence (DNA): TGTGCCAGCAGCTTAGCGCTCTTTGACAGGGGGCAGAATGAAAAACTGCTTTTT.

This clonotype has just a few counts. Just one base apart from a much larger clone, this may be a read error. V and J are TRBV28 and TRBJ1-2, with D unclear. V shed 2 bases and J shed 4 bases, with 11 bases lying between them. Germline V CDR1 and CDR2: MDHEN, SYDVKM. The CDR3 sequence is 14 residues long. In DNA form, the CDR3 reads TGTGCCAGCAGTTTAGGGCAGACCAGCTATGGCTACACCTTC. It encodes CASSLGQTSYGYTF.

At least ten counts were recorded for this clonotype. The chain is built from TRBV27 and TRBJ1-5; D not certain. The length of the CDR3 is 16 residues. V shed 6 bases and J shed 0 bases, with 15 bases lying between them. The germline V gene encodes CDR1 MNHEY and CDR2 SMNVEV (reference sequence). CDR3 protein: CASRSSALYSNQPQHF. CDR3 sequence (DNA): TGTGCCAGCAGATCCTCTGCCCTCTATAGCAATCAGCCCCAGCATTTT.

Concerning this clonotype: A read error may explain this, as a much larger clone is one base away. CDR3 sequence (DNA): TGTGCCAGCAGTTTAGATGGCGGGGCCCCCGAGCAGTACTTC. As protein: CASSLDGGAPEQYF. The V gene is TRBV12-3 or TRBV12-4, the J gene TRBJ2-7; weak D call: TRBD2 (6 bases). V gave up 1 base and J gave up 6 bases, with 13 bases separating them. The CDR3 runs 14 residues.

This clonotype was observed many times. J is TRBJ2-1 and V is TRBV9; maybe TRBD1 (6 bases). V lost 2 bases to trimming and J lost 0 bases, with 9 bases between them. CDR3 length equals 15 residues. Germline V CDR1 and CDR2: SGDLS, YYNGEE. Here the CDR3 reads CASSVRDISYNEQFF. The CDR3 bases are TGTGCCAGCAGCGTTCGGGACATCTCCTACAATGAGCAGTTCTTC.

A word on this clonotype: This may be a read error, as it is one base from a much larger clone. The chain has TRBV7-9 and TRBJ2-4; D is unresolved. The V and J ends lost 3 bases and 4 bases respectively, with 10 bases between them. CDR1 and CDR2 from the germline V gene are SEHNR and FQNEAQ (reference sequence). There are 14 residues in the CDR3. The CDR3 DNA sequence: TGTGCCAGCAGCTTGGCAAGGCTTAAAAACATTCAGTACTTC. Translated: CASSLARLKNIQYF.

The chain joins TRBV5-6 to TRBJ2-1; 10 nucleotides agree with TRBD1. Germline CDR1 reads SGHDT; CDR2 reads YYEEEE. Trimming cost V 4 bases and J 2 bases; bases outside gene matches: 6. The length of the CDR3 is 16 residues. CDR3 residues: CASSATTGGAYNEQFF. As DNA, the CDR3 is TGTGCCAGCAGCGCAACGACAGGGGGCGCCTACAATGAGCAGTTCTTC.

This clonotype is large (0.1 to 1%) within its sample. The chain joins TRBV6-1 to TRBJ1-1; the match to TRBD1 covers 8 bases. Germline V gives CDR1 MNHNS, CDR2 SASEGT. This CDR3 is built from 14 residues. Trimming cost V 4 bases and J 4 bases; bases outside gene matches: 5. The CDR3 region has the DNA TGTGCCAGCAGTGCCCGACAGGGGAGCACTGAAGCTTTCTTT. Residues: CASSARQGSTEAFF.